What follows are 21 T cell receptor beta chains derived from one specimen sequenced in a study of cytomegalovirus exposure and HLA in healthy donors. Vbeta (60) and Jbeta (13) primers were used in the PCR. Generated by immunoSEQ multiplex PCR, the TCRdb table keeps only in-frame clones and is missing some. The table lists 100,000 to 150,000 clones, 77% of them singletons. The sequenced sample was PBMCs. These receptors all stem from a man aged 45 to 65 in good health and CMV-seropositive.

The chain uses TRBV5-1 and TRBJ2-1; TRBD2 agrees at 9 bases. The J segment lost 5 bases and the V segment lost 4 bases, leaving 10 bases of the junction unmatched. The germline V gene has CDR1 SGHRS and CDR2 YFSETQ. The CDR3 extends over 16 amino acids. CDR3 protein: CASSERPAGGHNEQFF. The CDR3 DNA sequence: TGCGCCAGCAGCGAACGCCCAGCGGGGGGTCACAATGAGCAGTTCTTC.

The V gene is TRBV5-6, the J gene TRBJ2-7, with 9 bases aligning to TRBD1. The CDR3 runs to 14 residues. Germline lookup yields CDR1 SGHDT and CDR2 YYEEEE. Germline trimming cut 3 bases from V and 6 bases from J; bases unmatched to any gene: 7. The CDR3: CASSSRDRVSEQYF. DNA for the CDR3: TGTGCCAGCAGCTCTCGGGACAGGGTTTCCGAGCAGTACTTC.

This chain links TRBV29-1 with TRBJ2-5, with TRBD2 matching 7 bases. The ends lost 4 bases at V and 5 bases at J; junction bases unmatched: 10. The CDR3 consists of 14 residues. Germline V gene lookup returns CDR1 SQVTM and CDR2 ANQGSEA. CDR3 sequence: CSVGRSGGGETQYF. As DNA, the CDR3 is TGCAGCGTTGGGCGTTCTGGGGGAGGGGAGACCCAGTACTTC.

In DNA form, the CDR3 reads TGTGCCAGCAGCCCCCGCGGGGGGGGGTTACAGCCCCAGCATTTT. Amino acid sequence: CASSPRGGGLQPQHF. This chain connects TRBV7-8 to TRBJ1-5; maybe TRBD1 (5 bases). Trimming took off 5 bases at V and 7 bases at J, with 18 bases between the two ends. Germline loops: CDR1 SGHVS, CDR2 FQNEAQ. The CDR3 consists of 15 residues.

The CDR3 sequence is CASSYRPGAFVSEQFF. CDR3 in DNA: TGTGCCAGCAGCTACCGGCCGGGAGCATTTGTAAGTGAGCAGTTCTTC. The V and J genes are TRBV5-6 and TRBJ2-1, with D maybe TRBD2 (6 bases). The CDR3 runs to 16 residues. CDR1 SGHDT and CDR2 YYEEEE come from the germline V gene. V lost 3 bases to trimming and J lost 9 bases, with 22 bases between them.

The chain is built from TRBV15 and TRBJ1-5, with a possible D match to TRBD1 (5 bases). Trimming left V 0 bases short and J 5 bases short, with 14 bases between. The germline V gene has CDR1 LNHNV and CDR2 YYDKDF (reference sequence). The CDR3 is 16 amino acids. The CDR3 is CATSREGGNSHQPQHF. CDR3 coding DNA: TGTGCCACCAGCAGAGAGGGGGGGAACAGTCATCAGCCCCAGCATTTT. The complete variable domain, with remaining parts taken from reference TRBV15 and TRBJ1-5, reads DAMVIQNPRYQVTQFGKPVTLSCSQTLNHNVMYWYQQKSSQAPKLLFHYYDKDFNNEADTPDNFQSRRPNTSFCFLDIRSPGLGDTAMYLCATSREGGNSHQPQHFGDGTRLSIL.

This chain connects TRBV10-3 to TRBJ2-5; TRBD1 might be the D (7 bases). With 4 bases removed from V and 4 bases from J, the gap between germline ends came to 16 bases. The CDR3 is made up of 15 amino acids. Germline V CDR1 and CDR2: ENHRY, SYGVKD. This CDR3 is CAISGGRGALETQYF. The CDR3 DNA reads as TGTGCCATCAGTGGTGGCAGGGGGGCCCTAGAGACCCAGTACTTC.

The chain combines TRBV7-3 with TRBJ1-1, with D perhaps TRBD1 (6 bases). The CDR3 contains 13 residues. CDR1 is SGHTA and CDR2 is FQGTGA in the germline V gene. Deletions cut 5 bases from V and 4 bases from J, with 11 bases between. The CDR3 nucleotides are TGTGCCAGCAGCCCCAACAGGGTCACTGAAGCTTTCTTT. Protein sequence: CASSPNRVTEAFF.

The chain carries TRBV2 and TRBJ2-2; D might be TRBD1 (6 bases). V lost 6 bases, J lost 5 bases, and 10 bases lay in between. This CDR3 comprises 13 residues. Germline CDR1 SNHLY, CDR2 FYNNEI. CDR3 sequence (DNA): TGTGCCAGCAGGCAGGGGCGGACCGGGGAGCTGTTTTTT. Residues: CASRQGRTGELFF.

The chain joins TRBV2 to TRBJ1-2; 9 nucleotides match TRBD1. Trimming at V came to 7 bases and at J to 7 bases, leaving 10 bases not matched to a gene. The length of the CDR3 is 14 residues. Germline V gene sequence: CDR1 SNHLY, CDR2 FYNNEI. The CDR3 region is CASKGDRVRGGYTF. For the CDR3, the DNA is TGTGCCAGCAAGGGGGACAGGGTAAGGGGTGGCTACACCTTC.

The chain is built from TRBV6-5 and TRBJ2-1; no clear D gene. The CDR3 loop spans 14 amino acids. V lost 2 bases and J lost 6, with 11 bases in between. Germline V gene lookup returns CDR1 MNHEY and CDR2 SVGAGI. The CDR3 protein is CASSYVRTSNEQFF. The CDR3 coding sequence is TGTGCCAGCAGTTACGTGAGAACTTCCAATGAGCAGTTCTTC.

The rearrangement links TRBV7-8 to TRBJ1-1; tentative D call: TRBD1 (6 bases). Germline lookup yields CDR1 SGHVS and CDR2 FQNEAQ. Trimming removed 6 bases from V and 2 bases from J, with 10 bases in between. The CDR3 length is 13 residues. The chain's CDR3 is CASRKDSNTEAFF. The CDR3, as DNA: TGTGCCAGCAGGAAGGACAGCAACACTGAAGCTTTCTTT.

The CDR3 loop reads CASSLVYSGQGYTF. The CDR3 DNA sequence: TGTGCCAGCAGCTTGGTGTATAGCGGGCAGGGCTACACCTTC. V is TRBV5-4 and J is TRBJ1-2; D is unresolved. Trimming pared 0 bases from V and 8 bases from J, leaving 14 bases between. CDR3 size: 14 residues. Germline loops: CDR1 SGHNT, CDR2 YYREEE (reference sequence). Full variable domain (remainder filled in from reference TRBV5-4 and TRBJ1-2): ETGVTQSPTHLIKTRGQQVTLRCSSQSGHNTVSWYQQALGQGPQFIFQYYREEENGRGNFPPRFSGLQFPNYSSELNVNALELDDSALYLCASSLVYSGQGYTFGSGTRLTVV.

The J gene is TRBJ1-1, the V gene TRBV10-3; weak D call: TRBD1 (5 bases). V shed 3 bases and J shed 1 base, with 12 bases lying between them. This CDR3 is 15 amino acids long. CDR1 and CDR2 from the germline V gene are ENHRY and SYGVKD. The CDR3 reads CAISDRGRQNTEAFF. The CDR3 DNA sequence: TGTGCCATCAGTGATCGGGGGAGGCAGAACACTGAAGCTTTCTTT.

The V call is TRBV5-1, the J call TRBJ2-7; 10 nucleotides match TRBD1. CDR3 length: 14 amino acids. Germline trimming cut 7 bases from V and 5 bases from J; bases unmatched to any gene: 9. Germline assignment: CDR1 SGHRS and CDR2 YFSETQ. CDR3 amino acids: CASQTSDRGNEQYF. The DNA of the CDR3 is TGCGCCAGCCAGACGTCGGACAGGGGGAACGAGCAGTACTTC.

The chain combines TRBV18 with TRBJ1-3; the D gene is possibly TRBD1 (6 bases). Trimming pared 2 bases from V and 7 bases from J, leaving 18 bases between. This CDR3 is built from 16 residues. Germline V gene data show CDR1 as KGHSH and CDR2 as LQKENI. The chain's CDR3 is CASSPGNRAIGNTIYF. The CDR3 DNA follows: TGTGCCAGCTCACCAGGAAACAGGGCTATCGGCAACACCATATATTTT.

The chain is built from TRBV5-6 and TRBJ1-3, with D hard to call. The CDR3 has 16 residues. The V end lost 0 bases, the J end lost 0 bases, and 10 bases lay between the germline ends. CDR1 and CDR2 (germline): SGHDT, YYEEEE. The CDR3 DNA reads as TGTGCCAGCAGCTTGGGGGCCGGGAGCTCTGGAAACACCATATATTTT. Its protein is CASSLGAGSSGNTIYF. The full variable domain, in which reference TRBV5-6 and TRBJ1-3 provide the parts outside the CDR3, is DAGVTQSPTHLIKTRGQQVTLRCSPKSGHDTVSWYQQALGQGPQFIFQYYEEEERQRGNFPDRFSGHQFPNYSSELNVNALLLGDSALYLCASSLGAGSSGNTIYFGEGSWLTVV.

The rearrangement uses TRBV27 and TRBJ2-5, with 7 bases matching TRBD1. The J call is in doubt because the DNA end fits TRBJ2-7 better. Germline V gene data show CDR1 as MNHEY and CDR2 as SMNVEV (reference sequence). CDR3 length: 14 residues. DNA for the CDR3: TGTGCCAGCCGCCTGACAGGGTTCGGCGACGAGCAGTACTTC. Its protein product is CASRLTGFGDEQYF.

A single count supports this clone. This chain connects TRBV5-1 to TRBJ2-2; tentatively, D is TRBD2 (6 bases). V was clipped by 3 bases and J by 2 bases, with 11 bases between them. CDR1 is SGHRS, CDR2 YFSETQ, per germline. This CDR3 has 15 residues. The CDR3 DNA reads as TGCGCCAGCAGCTCTGGGACTGGCAACACCGGGGAGCTGTTTTTT. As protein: CASSSGTGNTGELFF.

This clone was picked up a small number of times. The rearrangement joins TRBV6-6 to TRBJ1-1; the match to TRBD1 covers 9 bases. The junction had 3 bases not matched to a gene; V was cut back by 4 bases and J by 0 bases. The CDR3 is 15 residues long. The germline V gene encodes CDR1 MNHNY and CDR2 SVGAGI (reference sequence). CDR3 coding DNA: TGTGCCAGCAGTTCGGACAGGGGAATGAACACTGAAGCTTTCTTT. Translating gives CASSSDRGMNTEAFF.

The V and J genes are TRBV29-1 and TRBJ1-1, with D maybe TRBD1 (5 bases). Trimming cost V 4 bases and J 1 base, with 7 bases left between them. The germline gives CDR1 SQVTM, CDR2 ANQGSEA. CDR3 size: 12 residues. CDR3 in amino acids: CSVVQGNTEAFF. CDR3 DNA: TGCAGCGTTGTCCAGGGGAACACTGAAGCTTTCTTT. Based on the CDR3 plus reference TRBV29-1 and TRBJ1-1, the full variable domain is SAVISQKPSRDICQRGTSLTIQCQVDSQVTMMFWYRQQPGQSLTLIATANQGSEATYESGFVIDKFPISRPNLTFSTLTVSNMSPEDSSIYLCSVVQGNTEAFFGQGTRLTVV.